The rows below give T cell receptor beta chains drawn from one sample of a study of T cells in Graves' hyperthyroidism and ophthalmopathy. TCRdb reprocessed the multiplex PCR reads via MiXCR and lists one record per CDR3 protein. The profile shows around 300,000 distinct CDR3 sequences, roughly 13% of them singletons. The specimen was blood. These receptor sequences come from a woman aged 35 to 49 with Graves' ophthalmopathy. Both conserved end residues are part of each CDR3. The listing skips clone size in some rows; elsewhere it reads once, few, many or a size class.

length: 15; J: TRBJ2-5; size: many; V: TRBV10-3; CDR3: CAISEGRGLAETQYF
length: 14; J: TRBJ2-7; size: many; V: TRBV2; CDR3: CASARDRALYEQYF
length: 15; J: TRBJ2-5; size: -; V: TRBV6-1; CDR3: CASSANGALGETQYF
length: 19; J: TRBJ1-2; size: -; V: TRBV24-1; CDR3: CATSDSSGVSRGANYGYTF
length: 13; J: TRBJ2-1; size: -; V: TRBV27; CDR3: CATWGRSYNEQFF
length: 19; J: TRBJ2-5; size: -; V: TRBV11-2; CDR3: CASSSDGRRGQGDRETQYF
length: 14; J: TRBJ1-6; size: few; V: TRBV15; CDR3: CATSRVKNNSPLHF
length: 18; J: TRBJ2-7; size: -; V: TRBV28; CDR3: CASSFPAWGGSGVYEQYF
length: 16; J: TRBJ1-2; size: many; V: TRBV11-2; CDR3: CASSFSTGGHNYGYTF
length: 13; J: TRBJ1-1; size: many; V: TRBV14; CDR3: CASTLVTGAQAFF
length: 17; J: TRBJ1-6; size: few; V: TRBV5-5; CDR3: CASSHIGEKPYNSPLHF
length: 15; J: TRBJ1-6; size: many; V: TRBV11-2; CDR3: CASSSSQGFNSPLHF
length: 19; J: TRBJ2-2; size: -; V: TRBV5-1; CDR3: CASSLAKNSAPTYTGELFF
length: 15; J: TRBJ2-1; size: many; V: TRBV6-1; CDR3: CASRLPQVLHNEQFF
length: 15; J: TRBJ2-7; size: -; V: TRBV19; CDR3: CASSIGASGSYEQYF
length: 17; J: TRBJ1-1; size: many; V: TRBV20-1; CDR3: CSALPLVPTGGSTEAFF
length: 11; J: TRBJ2-7; size: many; V: TRBV7-2; CDR3: CASSQTGEQYF
length: 16; J: TRBJ2-5; size: many; V: TRBV6-1; CDR3: CASSGMTGAIQETQYF
length: 17; J: TRBJ2-2; size: many; V: TRBV6-1; CDR3: CASSEDGRGGEAGELFF
length: 14; J: TRBJ2-7; size: many; V: TRBV11-2; CDR3: CASSFGPGTYEQYF
length: 15; J: TRBJ2-1; size: many; V: TRBV11-3; CDR3: CASSFGQTSYNEQFF
length: 19; J: TRBJ2-6; size: few; V: TRBV7-8; CDR3: CASSFDMGSAATGANVLTF
length: 14; J: TRBJ1-3; size: many; V: TRBV6-1; CDR3: CASWTQSSGNTIYF
length: 12; J: TRBJ2-1; size: many; V: TRBV6-2/TRBV6-3; CDR3: CASRGLAGVVFF
length: 15; J: TRBJ1-2; size: -; V: TRBV19; CDR3: CASGIQQGSNYGYTF
length: 16; J: TRBJ2-3; size: many; V: TRBV27; CDR3: CASSLTSGMSTDTQYF
length: 18; J: TRBJ2-6; size: -; V: TRBV5-6; CDR3: CASSSLRVAGTGANVLTF
length: 15; J: TRBJ1-6; size: many; V: TRBV6-1; CDR3: CASRPGTANNSPLHF
length: 14; J: TRBJ1-5; size: many; V: TRBV2; CDR3: CASSEWTGPQPQHF
length: 12; J: TRBJ2-5; size: few; V: TRBV11-2; CDR3: CASSLGVETQYF
length: 16; J: TRBJ1-2; size: -; V: TRBV5-4; CDR3: CASSLHHGRPNYGYTF
length: 12; J: TRBJ1-2; size: many; V: TRBV19; CDR3: CASSNGGDRYTF
length: 17; J: TRBJ2-2; size: few; V: TRBV4-2; CDR3: CASSQGSTGTNTGELFF
length: 16; J: TRBJ1-2; size: many; V: TRBV6-6; CDR3: CASSYATGAPNYGYTF
length: 12; J: TRBJ1-2; size: many; V: TRBV28; CDR3: CASREGLYGYTF
length: 15; J: TRBJ2-2; size: few; V: TRBV5-1; CDR3: CASSRLAGSSGELFF
length: 15; J: TRBJ1-1; size: many; V: TRBV3-1; CDR3: CASSQGDRRDTEAFF
length: 19; J: TRBJ2-2; size: many; V: TRBV6-1; CDR3: CASSDLRVAGGPITGELFF
length: 14; J: TRBJ2-7; size: -; V: TRBV11-1; CDR3: CASSLGWAGNEQYF
length: 18; J: TRBJ2-7; size: many; V: TRBV10-2; CDR3: CASSGGSSAGQGRGEQYF
length: 16; J: TRBJ2-4; size: many; V: TRBV12-3/TRBV12-4; CDR3: CASRSPGTGGGGIQYF
length: 17; J: TRBJ2-7; size: many; V: TRBV7-8; CDR3: CASSSRVLDGGSYEQYF
length: 12; J: TRBJ2-7; size: many; V: TRBV10-3; CDR3: CATTSGTYEQYF
length: 13; J: TRBJ2-1; size: many; V: TRBV12-3/TRBV12-4; CDR3: CASSIGTSYEQFF
length: 11; J: TRBJ2-7; size: -; V: TRBV30; CDR3: CAWEGSVEQYF
length: 15; J: TRBJ2-5; size: -; V: TRBV27; CDR3: CASSVRQGATVTQYF
length: 14; J: TRBJ1-1; size: few; V: TRBV5-1; CDR3: CASSLSQGMTEAFF
length: 15; J: TRBJ2-3; size: few; V: TRBV27; CDR3: CASSLLRGHTDTQYF
length: 14; J: TRBJ2-1; size: many; V: TRBV20-1; CDR3: CSALGGRNWGEQFF
length: 15; J: TRBJ1-1; size: -; V: TRBV19; CDR3: CASSSRRQGGTEAFF
length: 14; J: TRBJ1-3; size: -; V: TRBV20-1; CDR3: CSATPGTGGNTIYF
length: 15; J: TRBJ2-2; size: -; V: TRBV4-1; CDR3: CASSQDPRASGELFF
length: 15; J: TRBJ2-5; size: few; V: TRBV7-2; CDR3: CASSETPGTKETQYF
length: 15; J: TRBJ1-6; size: once; V: TRBV20-1; CDR3: CSARPTNQGYSPLHF